Presented here are 27 T cell receptor beta chains from one specimen sequenced in a study of beta chain features in type 1 diabetes. Reverse transcribing all isolated RNA meant expressed TCRB transcripts were sequenced. Only in-frame clones appear in the TCRdb table, and some are missing; sequencing was by immunoSEQ multiplex PCR. The sample lists 810,000 or so clones; roughly 17% were seen once. Input material: naive CD4+ T cells from blood. Receptors originate from a woman between 18 and 29 years old in good health.

This chain links TRBV18 with TRBJ2-3, with unresolved D. The CDR3 consists of 14 residues. In germline, CDR1 is KGHSH, CDR2 LQKENI. Trimming pared 0 bases from V and 3 bases from J, leaving 7 bases between. Here the CDR3 DNA reads TGTGCCAGCTCACCACCGGGCCCTACAGATACGCAGTATTTT. This gives the protein CASSPPGPTDTQYF.

V gene TRBV7-2 combines with J gene TRBJ2-3; D is unclear. Germline V lookup: CDR1 SGHTA, CDR2 FQGNSA. The CDR3 loop spans 15 amino acids. V lost 2 bases to trimming and J lost 1 base, with 10 bases between them. The chain's CDR3 is CASSLFDIGTDTQYF. The CDR3 DNA follows: TGTGCCAGCAGCTTATTTGACATAGGCACAGATACGCAGTATTTT.

The table lists this clone with a few counts. The gene calls are TRBV21-1 and TRBJ2-1; whether TRBD2, the table's D call, matches the DNA was not checked. TRBV21-1 is marked as a pseudogene. The CDR3 is 19 residues long. The CDR3 loop reads CASSKGCAGTSPGLDEQFF. CDR3 in DNA: TGTGCCAGCAGCAAAGGATGCGCCGGGACTTCCCCCGGATTGGACGAGCAGTTCTTC.

This clone was counted between two and nine times. V and J are TRBV9 and TRBJ2-5; 7 nucleotides line up with TRBD2. Germline V gives CDR1 SGDLS, CDR2 YYNGEE. V dropped 0 bases and J dropped 2; count of bases not matched to a gene: 4. This CDR3 has 15 amino acids. As DNA, the CDR3 is TGTGCCAGCAGCGTAGCGGCGGGAGAGCAAGAGACCCAGTACTTC. Its protein product is CASSVAAGEQETQYF.

This clone was seen more than once but under ten times. In the same sample, other DNA sequences code for this CDR3. This chain joins TRBV14 and TRBJ2-5; D is ambiguous. CDR1 is SGHDN, CDR2 FVKESK, per germline. The CDR3 has 12 residues. Trimming shortened V by 1 base and J by 4 bases, and 4 bases separated the two germline ends. The CDR3 nucleotides are TGTGCCAGCAGCCAAGGGAGAGAGACCCAGTACTTC. It translates to CASSQGRETQYF.

The gene calls are TRBV29-1 and TRBJ2-1, with 11 bases that match TRBD2. The trim removed 3 bases at V and 1 base at J, leaving 14 bases unmatched. This CDR3 has 19 amino acids. Germline V gives CDR1 SQVTM, CDR2 ANQGSEA. The chain's CDR3 is CSVEAYSPLAGVSYNEQFF. CDR3 bases: TGCAGCGTTGAGGCCTACTCGCCACTAGCGGGGGTTTCCTACAATGAGCAGTTCTTC.

The chain carries TRBV11-1 and TRBJ2-1, with 7 bases lining up with TRBD1. V gave up 6 bases and J gave up 6 bases; unmatched junction bases: 5. Germline V gives CDR1 SGHAT, CDR2 FQDESV (reference sequence). The CDR3 covers 13 residues. CDR3 nucleotide sequence: TGTGCCAGCAGGGCACAGGGGTTCAATGAGCAGTTCTTC. It translates to CASRAQGFNEQFF.

The chain employs TRBV5-1 and TRBJ2-7; D ambiguous. Germline lookup yields CDR1 SGHRS and CDR2 YFSETQ. The CDR3 consists of 13 residues. Trimming stripped 0 bases from V and 4 bases from J, with 8 bases between. The CDR3 bases are TGCGCCAGCAGCTTGGCCACGGGTTACGAGCAGTACTTC. It translates to CASSLATGYEQYF.

V usage is TRBV10-3 and J usage is TRBJ2-1; D is possibly TRBD1 or TRBD2 (5 bases each). The V and J ends lost 0 bases and 12 bases respectively, with 18 bases between them. Germline V gene lookup returns CDR1 ENHRY and CDR2 SYGVKD. This CDR3 is 15 amino acids long. The CDR3 here is CAISESGVSYELQFF. The CDR3 DNA reads as TGTGCCATCAGTGAGTCGGGGGTAAGTTATGAGTTGCAGTTCTTC.

The chain links TRBV21-1 to TRBJ2-1; TRBD1 is taken as the D call from the table, unchecked against the DNA. TRBV21-1 has pseudogene status. This CDR3 spans 17 amino acids. CDR3 sequence reads: CASSKHPRTGASNEQFF. CDR3 sequence (DNA): TGTGCCAGCAGCAAACACCCCCGGACAGGGGCTTCCAATGAGCAGTTCTTC.

J is TRBJ2-7 and V is TRBV7-8; no firm D call. Germline V gene lookup returns CDR1 SGHVS and CDR2 FQNEAQ. V was trimmed by 0 bases and J by 3 bases, leaving 9 bases between them. CDR3 size: 14 residues. This CDR3 is CASSLAPLRYEQYF. DNA of the CDR3: TGTGCCAGCAGCTTAGCGCCGCTCCGCTACGAGCAGTACTTC.

This clone has more than one count but fewer than ten. Other DNA sequences in this sample translate to the same CDR3. V usage is TRBV7-2 and J usage is TRBJ2-5; the D is unclear. This CDR3 spans 13 amino acids. V lost 1 base to trimming and J lost 1 base, with 4 bases between them. The germline V gene encodes CDR1 SGHTA and CDR2 FQGNSA. CDR3: CASSLGRQETQYF. CDR3 coding DNA: TGTGCCAGCAGCTTAGGGCGCCAAGAGACCCAGTACTTC.

There are a few counts of this clone. A junction end diverges from the germline sequence, so it may reflect a read error. The CDR3: CASSQDMERPQYF. The DNA for the CDR3 is TGCGCCAGCAGCCAAGATATGGAGCGTCCGCAGTATTTT. The chain joins TRBV5-8 to TRBJ2-3; no firm D call. The CDR3 has 13 amino acids. CDR1 and CDR2 from the germline V gene are SGHTS and YDEGEE. The full variable domain, rest sourced from reference TRBV5-8 and TRBJ2-3, is EAGVTQSPTHLIKTRGQQATLRCSPISGHTSVYWYQQALGLGLQFLLWYDEGEERNRGNFPPRFSGRQFPNYSSELNVNALELEDSALYLCASSQDMERPQYFGPGTRLTVL.

CDR3 amino acids: CAISESKASNQPQHF. In DNA, the CDR3 is TGTGCCATCAGTGAGTCGAAAGCAAGCAATCAGCCCCAGCATTTT. This rearrangement joins TRBV10-3 to TRBJ1-5, with D unclear. V lost 0 bases and J 1 base, leaving 7 bases between the germline ends. The germline CDR1 and CDR2 sequences are ENHRY and SYGVKD. The CDR3 length is 15 residues.

The genes are TRBV5-1 and TRBJ2-2; possibly TRBD1 or TRBD2 for D (5 bases each). The CDR3 has 16 residues. The germline V gene has CDR1 SGHRS and CDR2 YFSETQ. The V end was cut by 4 bases, the J end by 2 bases, with 15 bases between. The CDR3 sequence is CASSTVGWDNTGELFF. In DNA, the CDR3 is TGCGCCAGCAGCACAGTTGGTTGGGACAACACCGGGGAGCTGTTTTTT.

The chain carries TRBV28 and TRBJ2-3; D possibly corresponds to TRBD1 (5 bases). The CDR3 spans 14 residues. Germline V gene data show CDR1 as MDHEN and CDR2 as SYDVKM. V lost 8 bases to trimming and J lost 5 bases, with 17 bases between them. The CDR3 DNA follows: TGTGCCAGCGGACAAAGTGGGGCCATAGATACGCAGTATTTT. It codes for CASGQSGAIDTQYF.

The chain couples TRBV6-6 to TRBJ2-7; 10 bases fit TRBD2. V gave up 5 bases and J gave up 2 bases; unmatched junction bases: 9. Germline lookup yields CDR1 MNHNY and CDR2 SVGAGI (reference sequence). The CDR3 is 16 amino acids. CDR3 bases: TGTGCCAGCAGTGGAATCCTAGCGGGAGCGACCTACGAGCAGTACTTC. Translated, it gives CASSGILAGATYEQYF.

The J gene is TRBJ1-5, the V gene TRBV5-1; possibly TRBD1 for D (5 bases). The CDR3 runs 13 residues. V was clipped by 5 bases and J by 5 bases, with 11 bases between them. Germline V CDR1 and CDR2: SGHRS, YFSETQ. The CDR3 region is CASRGDLDQPQHF. Written as DNA, the CDR3 is TGCGCCAGCAGGGGGGACTTGGATCAGCCCCAGCATTTT.

In this sample, this clone turned up a few times. Sequence at one end of the junction differs from germline and may be a read error. This sequence joins TRBV4-2 and TRBJ2-7, with 12 positions matching TRBD2. The CDR3 spans 16 residues. Germline V gives CDR1 LGHNA, CDR2 YNFKEQ. The CDR3 region has the DNA TGTGCCAGCAGCGAAGAGATTGGACTAGCGGGATACGAGCAGTACTTC. This encodes CASSEEIGLAGYEQYF.

The V call is TRBV9, the J call TRBJ2-5; D might be TRBD2 (6 bases). The V and J ends lost 0 bases and 3 bases respectively, with 15 bases between them. Germline V CDR1 and CDR2: SGDLS, YYNGEE. The CDR3 extends over 16 amino acids. The CDR3, as DNA: TGTGCCAGCAGCGTAGGCTCTGGGAGGTCGAAAGAGACCCAGTACTTC. Encoded protein: CASSVGSGRSKETQYF.

This clone appeared a few times. The chain is built from TRBV29-1 and TRBJ2-6; no clear D. This CDR3 has 13 residues. The V end was cut by 5 bases, the J end by 4 bases, with 9 bases between. Per the germline V gene, CDR1 is SQVTM and CDR2 is ANQGSEA. CDR3 DNA: TGCAGCGTTCTGCACTCAGGGGCCAACGTCCTGACTTTC. Translated, it gives CSVLHSGANVLTF.

Only a few counts were recorded for this clone. The V and J genes are TRBV10-3 and TRBJ2-1; no firm D call. The CDR3 runs 13 residues. Germline V gene data show CDR1 as ENHRY and CDR2 as SYGVKD. The ends were cut back, 5 bases at V and 2 bases at J, with 7 bases in the middle. The CDR3 loop reads CAISPNPYNEQFF. The CDR3 DNA sequence: TGTGCCATCAGTCCGAACCCCTACAATGAGCAGTTCTTC.

V gene TRBV6-6 combines with J gene TRBJ1-2; perhaps TRBD1 as D (5 bases). Germline values: CDR1 MNHNY, CDR2 SVGAGI (reference sequence). V gave up 0 bases and J gave up 5 bases, with 10 bases separating them. CDR3 length equals 14 residues. CDR3 DNA sequence: TGTGCCAGCAGTTACTCAAGGGACCGTTATGGCTACACCTTC. Protein: CASSYSRDRYGYTF.

This clone has more than one count but fewer than ten. The chain links TRBV5-1 to TRBJ2-5, with a weak D call TRBD2 (5 bases). The CDR3 is 17 residues long. V dropped 4 bases and J dropped 1 base, with 20 bases sitting between them. Germline-derived CDR1 and CDR2 are SGHRS and YFSETQ. The CDR3 loop reads CASSVAASGTTQETQYF. The CDR3 DNA reads TGCGCCAGCAGCGTGGCCGCCAGCGGCACTACCCAAGAGACCCAGTACTTC.

This clone was seen a handful of times. The chain couples TRBV28 to TRBJ2-3; 10 bases line up with TRBD1. The CDR3 sequence is 15 residues long. Looked up from germline, CDR1 is MDHEN and CDR2 is SYDVKM. V gave up 6 bases and J gave up 7 bases; unmatched junction bases: 10. The CDR3 DNA is TGTGCCAGCAGCTGGCCGGGACAGGGGATGCATACGCAGTATTTT. This codes for CASSWPGQGMHTQYF.

The chain uses TRBV18 and TRBJ1-2; TRBD1 aligns across 9 bases. Looked up from germline, CDR1 is KGHSH and CDR2 is LQKENI. The length of the CDR3 is 14 residues. Trimming cost V 6 bases and J 2 bases; bases outside gene matches: 4. The CDR3 region is CASSAGTGNYGYTF. In DNA form, the CDR3 reads TGTGCCAGCTCCGCTGGGACAGGGAACTATGGCTACACCTTC.

This chain joins TRBV18 and TRBJ2-5; 8 bases fit TRBD2. The CDR3 covers 15 residues. CDR1 KGHSH and CDR2 LQKENI come from the germline V gene. Trimming at V came to 3 bases and at J to 4 bases, leaving 7 bases not matched to a gene. The CDR3 DNA sequence: TGTGCCAGCTCACCTCTAAGGACTAGCCCAGAGACCCAGTACTTC. Amino acid sequence: CASSPLRTSPETQYF.